The clone carrying this T cell receptor (beta chain) appeared a single time. Its matching antigen is unknown. Method: immunoSEQ multiplex PCR; TCRdb's copy keeps in-frame clones and lacks some. This table has over 70,000 clones, just under 95% appearing once. This entry comes from a study of graft-versus-host responses after intestinal transplantation. The overall study: All recipients were given anti-thymocyte globulin induction, and tacrolimus and steroids were then administered for about three years. Regarding the study as a whole: Detection of GvH clones occurred in recipient marrow, and some had their first appearance in ileum or blood.

Germline CDR1 and CDR2: SGHKS and YYEKEE (reference sequence). Trimming took 3 bases from V and 0 from J, leaving 11 bases between them. The CDR3 loop spans 15 amino acids. This sequence joins TRBV5-5 and TRBJ2-3, with D possibly matching TRBD1 (6 bases). This clonotype was obtained from a human donor who received an intestinal transplant. The starting material was unstimulated CD8+ T cells sorted from spleen or lymph node cells, obtained before intestinal transplant. The CDR3 DNA is TGTGCCAGCAGCTCCGCAGGGGAGAGCACAGATACGCAGTATTTT. Protein product: CASSSAGESTDTQYF. Drawing the rest from reference TRBV5-5 and TRBJ2-3, the complete variable domain is DAGVTQSPTHLIKTRGQQVTLRCSPISGHKSVSWYQQVLGQGPQFIFQYYEKEERGRGNFPDRFSARQFPNYSSELNVNALLLGDSALYLCASSSAGESTDTQYFGPGTRLTVL.